These T cell receptor beta chains were read from a single sample in a study of blood T cell repertoires in COVID-19. TCRdb keeps only in-frame clones here, not all; method: immunoSEQ multiplex PCR. The repertoire has about 98,000 clones, roughly 80% of them found once; the top ten carry 11%. Source material: peripheral blood. The receptors stem from a man between 65 and 85 years old with active or convalescent COVID-19. CDR3s include the opening cysteine and the closing phenylalanine or tryptophan. The D gene is left open where the match is weak. Clone size is not always given. Where it is, it says once, few, many or a class for expanded clones.

abundance: few
j_gene: TRBJ2-5
v_gene: TRBV6-5
d_gene: .
CDR3nt: TGTGCCAGCAGCACCGGGACTCCAGAGACCCAGTACTTC
CDR3aa: CASSTGTPETQYF

abundance: .
j_gene: TRBJ2-3
v_gene: TRBV5-1
d_gene: .
CDR3nt: TGCGCCAGCAGCCCCGAGGTAGGAACGCAGTATTTT
CDR3aa: CASSPEVGTQYF

abundance: once
j_gene: TRBJ2-5
v_gene: TRBV11-2
d_gene: TRBD2
CDR3nt: TGTGCCAGCAGCTTTCCTAGCGGGGCTCAAGAGACCCAGTACTTC
CDR3aa: CASSFPSGAQETQYF

abundance: .
j_gene: TRBJ2-2
v_gene: TRBV10-3
d_gene: .
CDR3nt: TGTGCCATCAGTGAGGCGCAGGACGGGGAGCTGTTTTTT
CDR3aa: CAISEAQDGELFF

abundance: .
j_gene: TRBJ2-7
v_gene: TRBV6-5
d_gene: .
CDR3nt: TGTGCCAGCGGCCGGGAGACGTCCTACGAGCAGTACTTC
CDR3aa: CASGRETSYEQYF

abundance: .
j_gene: TRBJ1-2
v_gene: TRBV5-1
d_gene: TRBD1
CDR3nt: TGCGCCAGCAGCACGGGACAGGGGATTGGAGGCTACACCTTC
CDR3aa: CASSTGQGIGGYTF

abundance: .
j_gene: TRBJ2-5
v_gene: TRBV2
d_gene: TRBD2
CDR3nt: TGTGCCAGCAATCGGCTAGGGAGGGGAGAGACCCAGTACTTC
CDR3aa: CASNRLGRGETQYF

abundance: .
j_gene: TRBJ1-1
v_gene: TRBV4-1
d_gene: .
CDR3nt: TGCGCCAGCAGCGGACTACTCAACACTGAAGCTTTCTTT
CDR3aa: CASSGLLNTEAFF

abundance: .
j_gene: TRBJ1-1
v_gene: TRBV3-1/TRBV3-2
d_gene: .
CDR3nt: TGTGCCAGCAGCCAAGGCGTGGCCCGGACAACACGAAGAGCTTTCTTT
CDR3aa: CASSQGVARTTRRAFF

abundance: .
j_gene: TRBJ1-6
v_gene: TRBV21-1
d_gene: .
CDR3nt: TGTGCCAGCAGCAAAAACGAGCCCCGGGACAGTGATAATTCACCCCTCCACTTT
CDR3aa: CASSKNEPRDSDNSPLHF

abundance: .
j_gene: TRBJ2-7
v_gene: TRBV2
d_gene: .
CDR3nt: TGTGCCAGCAGTTTACACGACAGAATTCTCTCCTACGAGCAGTACTTC
CDR3aa: CASSLHDRILSYEQYF